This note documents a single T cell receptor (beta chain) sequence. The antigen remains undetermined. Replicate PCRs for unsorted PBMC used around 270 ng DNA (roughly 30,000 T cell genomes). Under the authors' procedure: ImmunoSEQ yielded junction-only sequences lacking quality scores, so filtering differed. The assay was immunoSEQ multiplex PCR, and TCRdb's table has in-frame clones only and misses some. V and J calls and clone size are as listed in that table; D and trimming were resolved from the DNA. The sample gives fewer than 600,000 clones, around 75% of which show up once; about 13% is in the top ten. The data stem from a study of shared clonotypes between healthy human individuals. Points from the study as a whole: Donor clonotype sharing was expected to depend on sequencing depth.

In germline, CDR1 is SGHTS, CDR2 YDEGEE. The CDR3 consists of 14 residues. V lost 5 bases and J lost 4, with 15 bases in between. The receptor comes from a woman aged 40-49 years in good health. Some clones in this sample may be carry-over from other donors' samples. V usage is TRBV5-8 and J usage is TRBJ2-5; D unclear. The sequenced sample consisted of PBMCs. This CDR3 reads CASSPDRNRETQYF. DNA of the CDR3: TGTGCCAGCAGTCCCGACCGTAATAGAGAGACCCAGTACTTC. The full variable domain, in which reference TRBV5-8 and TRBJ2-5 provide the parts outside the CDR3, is EAGVTQSPTHLIKTRGQQATLRCSPISGHTSVYWYQQALGLGLQFLLWYDEGEERNRGNFPPRFSGRQFPNYSSELNVNALELEDSALYLCASSPDRNRETQYFGPGTRLLVL.